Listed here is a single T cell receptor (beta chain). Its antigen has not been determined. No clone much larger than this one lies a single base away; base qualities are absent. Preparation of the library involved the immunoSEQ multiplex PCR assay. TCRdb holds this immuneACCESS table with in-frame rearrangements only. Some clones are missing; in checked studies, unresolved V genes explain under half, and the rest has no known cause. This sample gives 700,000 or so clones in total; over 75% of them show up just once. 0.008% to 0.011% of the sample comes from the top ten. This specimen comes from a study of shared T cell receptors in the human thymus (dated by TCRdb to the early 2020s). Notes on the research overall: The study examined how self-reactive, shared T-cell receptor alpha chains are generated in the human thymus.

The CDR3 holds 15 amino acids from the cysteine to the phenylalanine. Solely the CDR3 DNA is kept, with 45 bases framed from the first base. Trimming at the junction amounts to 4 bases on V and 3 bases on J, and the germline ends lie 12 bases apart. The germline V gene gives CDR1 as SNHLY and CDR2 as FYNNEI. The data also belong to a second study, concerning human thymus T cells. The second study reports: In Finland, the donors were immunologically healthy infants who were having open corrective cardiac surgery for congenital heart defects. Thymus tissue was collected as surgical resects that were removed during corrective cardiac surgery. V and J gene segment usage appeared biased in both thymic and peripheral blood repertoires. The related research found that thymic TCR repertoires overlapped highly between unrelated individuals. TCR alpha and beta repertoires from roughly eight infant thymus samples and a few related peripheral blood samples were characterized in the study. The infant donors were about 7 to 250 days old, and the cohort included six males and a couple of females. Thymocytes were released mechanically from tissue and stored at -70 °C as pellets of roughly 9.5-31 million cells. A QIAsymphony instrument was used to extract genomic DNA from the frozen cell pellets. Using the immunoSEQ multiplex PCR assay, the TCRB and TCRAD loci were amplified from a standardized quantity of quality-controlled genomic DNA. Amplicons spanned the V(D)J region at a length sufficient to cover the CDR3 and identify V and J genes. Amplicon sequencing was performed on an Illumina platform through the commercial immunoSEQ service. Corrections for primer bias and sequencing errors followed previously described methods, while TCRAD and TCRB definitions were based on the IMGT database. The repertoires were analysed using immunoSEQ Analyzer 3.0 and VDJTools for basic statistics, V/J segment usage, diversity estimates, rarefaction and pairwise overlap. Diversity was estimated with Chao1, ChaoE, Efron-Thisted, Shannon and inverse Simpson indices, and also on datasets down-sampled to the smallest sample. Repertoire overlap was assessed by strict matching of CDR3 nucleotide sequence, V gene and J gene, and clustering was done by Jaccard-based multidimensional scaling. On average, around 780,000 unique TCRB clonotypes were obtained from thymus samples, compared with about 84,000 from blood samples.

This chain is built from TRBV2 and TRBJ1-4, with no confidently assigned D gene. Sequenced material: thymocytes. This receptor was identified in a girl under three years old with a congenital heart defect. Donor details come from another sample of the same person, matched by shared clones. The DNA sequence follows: TGTGCCAGCAGTGGTACAGCCCCGGCTAATGAAAAACTGTTTTTT. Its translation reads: CASSGTAPANEKLFF.